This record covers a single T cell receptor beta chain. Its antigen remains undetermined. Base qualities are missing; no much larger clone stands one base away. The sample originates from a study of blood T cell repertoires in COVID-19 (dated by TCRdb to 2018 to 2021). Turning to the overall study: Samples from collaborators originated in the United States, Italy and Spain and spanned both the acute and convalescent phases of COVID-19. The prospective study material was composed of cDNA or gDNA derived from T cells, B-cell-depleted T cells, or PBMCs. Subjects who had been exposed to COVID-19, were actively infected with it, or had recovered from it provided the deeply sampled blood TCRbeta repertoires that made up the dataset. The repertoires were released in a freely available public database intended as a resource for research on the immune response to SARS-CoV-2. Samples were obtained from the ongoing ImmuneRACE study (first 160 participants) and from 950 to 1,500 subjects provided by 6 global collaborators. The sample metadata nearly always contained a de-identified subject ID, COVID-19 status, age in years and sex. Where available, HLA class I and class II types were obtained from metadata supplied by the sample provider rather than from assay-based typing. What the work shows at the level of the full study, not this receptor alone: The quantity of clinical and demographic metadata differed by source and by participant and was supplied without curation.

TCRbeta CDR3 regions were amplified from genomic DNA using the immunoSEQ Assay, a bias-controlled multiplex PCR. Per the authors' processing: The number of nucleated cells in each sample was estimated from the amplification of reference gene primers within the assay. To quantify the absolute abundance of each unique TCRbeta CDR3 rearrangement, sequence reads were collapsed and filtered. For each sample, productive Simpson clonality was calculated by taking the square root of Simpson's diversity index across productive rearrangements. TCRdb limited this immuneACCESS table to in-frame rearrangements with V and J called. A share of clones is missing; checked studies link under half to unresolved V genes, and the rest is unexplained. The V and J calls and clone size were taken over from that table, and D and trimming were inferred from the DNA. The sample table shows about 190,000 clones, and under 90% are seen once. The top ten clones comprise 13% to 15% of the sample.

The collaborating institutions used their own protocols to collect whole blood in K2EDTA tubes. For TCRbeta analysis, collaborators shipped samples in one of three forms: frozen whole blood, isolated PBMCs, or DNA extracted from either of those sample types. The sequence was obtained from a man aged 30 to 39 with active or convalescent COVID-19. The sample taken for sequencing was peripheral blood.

The CDR3 is CASGQAGGVLDGYTF. The nucleotide sequence is TGTGCCAGCGGCCAAGCGGGCGGCGTTCTCGATGGCTACACCTTC. The rearrangement joined TRBV6-5 to TRBJ1-2, with no confident D gene call. Per the germline V gene, MNHEY is the CDR1 and SVGAGI is the CDR2. Trimming takes 8 bases from V and 6 bases from J, and the germline ends sit 22 bases apart. Counted from cysteine to phenylalanine, this CDR3 has 15 amino acids. CDR3 DNA only is kept here, 45 bases in frame from base 1.